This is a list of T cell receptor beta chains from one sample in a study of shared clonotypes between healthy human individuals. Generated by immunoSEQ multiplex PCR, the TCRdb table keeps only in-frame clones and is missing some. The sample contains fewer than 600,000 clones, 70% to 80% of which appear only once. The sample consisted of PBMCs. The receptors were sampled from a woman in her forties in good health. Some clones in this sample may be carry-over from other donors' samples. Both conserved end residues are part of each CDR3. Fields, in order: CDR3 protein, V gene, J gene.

CASSPSRTGGLPLGYNEQFF,TRBV18,TRBJ2-1
CASSPPQGGQETQYF,TRBV28,TRBJ2-5
CASSEGQPLNQPQHF,TRBV2,TRBJ1-5
CASSPPNQPQHF,TRBV28,TRBJ1-5
CASTTGGAYEKLFF,TRBV2,TRBJ1-4
CSVDPTGTNGYTF,TRBV29-1,TRBJ1-2
CASSVGSTDTQYF,TRBV9,TRBJ2-3
CASRWGTDTQYF,TRBV2,TRBJ2-3
CASSLLTMGGGNQPQHF,TRBV28,TRBJ1-5
CASSWTGQSYEQYF,TRBV5-5,TRBJ2-7
CATSRESLGRYTF,TRBV15,TRBJ1-2
CATSTLAGATDTQYF,TRBV15,TRBJ2-3
CATGLAGVSDTQYF,TRBV7-9,TRBJ2-3
CASSQEDRRTDTQYF,TRBV4-2,TRBJ2-3
CASSQGGEQFF,TRBV14,TRBJ2-1
CASSGGAEQYF,TRBV10-2,TRBJ2-7
CASSVRGRAEDTQYF,TRBV9,TRBJ2-3
CASSAGQGMTGELFF,TRBV11-3,TRBJ2-2
CASSVGLNYEQYF,TRBV9,TRBJ2-7
CASSVRDLNYEQYF,TRBV9,TRBJ2-7
CASSLGIGGRNEQFF,TRBV5-1,TRBJ2-1
CASSLDLPALAGYNEQFF,TRBV7-6,TRBJ2-1
CASRRSGTRDEQYF,TRBV6-5,TRBJ2-7
CASSLPSSEQFF,TRBV7-3,TRBJ2-1
CASSFAGRSQYF,TRBV11-2,TRBJ2-7
CASSVSPTGELFF,TRBV6-4,TRBJ2-2
CASSSYRDPARANYGYTF,TRBV11-2,TRBJ1-2
CASSNRDRERGEKLFF,TRBV7-6,TRBJ1-4
CASSQSPGGGYEQYF,TRBV4-1,TRBJ2-7
CASSFIDSEQYF,TRBV28,TRBJ2-7
CSANTGGQSEKLFF,TRBV29-1,TRBJ1-4
CASSHQVGGNTEAFF,TRBV4-2,TRBJ1-1
CASSSHPPGEGQDTQYF,TRBV19,TRBJ2-3
CASSRDSRYNEQFF,TRBV5-4,TRBJ2-1
CASSLGLAGAGITYEQYF,TRBV7-8,TRBJ2-7
CASSLAGPEDNEQFF,TRBV19,TRBJ2-1
CAWSPYGDEQYF,TRBV30,TRBJ2-7